The rows below give T cell receptor beta chains drawn from one sample of a study of blood T cell repertoires in COVID-19. Only in-frame clones appear in the TCRdb table, and some are missing; sequencing was by immunoSEQ multiplex PCR. Of roughly 210,000 clones in the sample, over 75% were seen once. The specimen was PBMCs or T cells enriched from blood (not recorded which). These receptors were taken from a man younger than 45 in a cohort exposed to, infected with or recovered from COVID-19 (not recorded which). Both conserved end residues are part of each CDR3.

v_gene,CDR3aa
TRBV7-3,CASSQGTSGANVLTF
TRBV24-1,CATSGSGGYTF
TRBV29-1,CSALLPTGSSEAFF
TRBV19,CASSIKGTGSQETQYF
TRBV28,CASRLNYNEQFF
TRBV4-2,CASSQGVGNQPQHF
TRBV28,CASSLQGRADTIYF
TRBV24-1,CATSKSGTSGRWRSYNEQFF
TRBV2,CASSPRGQNTYSFNQPQHF
TRBV11-3,CASSLGAGGRREQFF
TRBV11-2,CASSLDRVQETQYF